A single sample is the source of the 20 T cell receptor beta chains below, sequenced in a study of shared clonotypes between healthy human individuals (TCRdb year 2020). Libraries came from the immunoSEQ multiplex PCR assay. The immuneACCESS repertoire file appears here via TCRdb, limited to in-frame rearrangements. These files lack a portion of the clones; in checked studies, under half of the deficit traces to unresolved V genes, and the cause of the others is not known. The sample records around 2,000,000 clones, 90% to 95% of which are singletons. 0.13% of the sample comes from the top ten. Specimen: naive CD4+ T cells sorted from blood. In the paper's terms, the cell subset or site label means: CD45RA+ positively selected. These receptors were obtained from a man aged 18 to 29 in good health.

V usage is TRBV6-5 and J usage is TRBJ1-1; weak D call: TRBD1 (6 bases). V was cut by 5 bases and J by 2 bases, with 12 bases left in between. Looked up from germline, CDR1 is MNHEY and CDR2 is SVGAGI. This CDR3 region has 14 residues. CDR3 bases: TGTGCCAGCAGTCGAGAGACAGGAAACACTGAAGCTTTCTTT. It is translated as CASSRETGNTEAFF.

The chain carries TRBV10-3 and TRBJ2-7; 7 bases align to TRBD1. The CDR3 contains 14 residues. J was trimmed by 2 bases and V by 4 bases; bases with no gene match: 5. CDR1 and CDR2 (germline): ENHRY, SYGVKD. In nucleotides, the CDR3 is TGTGCCATCAGTGCTCAAACAGGGGCCTACGAGCAGTACTTC. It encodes CAISAQTGAYEQYF.

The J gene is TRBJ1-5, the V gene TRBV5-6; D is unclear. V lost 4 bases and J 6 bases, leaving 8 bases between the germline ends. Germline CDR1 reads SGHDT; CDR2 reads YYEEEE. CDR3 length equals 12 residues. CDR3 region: CASSAPTQPQHF. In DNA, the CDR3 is TGTGCCAGCAGCGCACCGACTCAGCCCCAGCATTTT.

CDR3 bases: TGTGCCACCGCCGGGGGCCGTGATACGCAGTATTTT. This sequence encodes CATAGGRDTQYF. The chain combines TRBV10-3 with TRBJ2-3, with D perhaps TRBD1 or TRBD2 (6 bases each). V gave up 10 bases and J gave up 6 bases, with 14 bases separating them. CDR1 and CDR2 from the germline V gene are ENHRY and SYGVKD. The CDR3 sequence is 12 residues long.

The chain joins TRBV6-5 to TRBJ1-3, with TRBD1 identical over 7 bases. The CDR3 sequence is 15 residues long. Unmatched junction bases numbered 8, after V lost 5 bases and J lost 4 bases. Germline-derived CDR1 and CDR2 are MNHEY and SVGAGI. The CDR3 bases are TGTGCCAGCAGTGGTGACAGGGCGAGGGGAAACACCATATATTTT. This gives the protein CASSGDRARGNTIYF.

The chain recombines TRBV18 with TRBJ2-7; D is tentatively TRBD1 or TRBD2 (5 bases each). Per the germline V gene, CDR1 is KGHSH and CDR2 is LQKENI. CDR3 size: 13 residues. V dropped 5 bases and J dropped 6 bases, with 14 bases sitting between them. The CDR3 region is CASSTGTPREQYF. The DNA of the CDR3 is TGTGCCAGCTCAACCGGGACCCCTCGCGAGCAGTACTTC.

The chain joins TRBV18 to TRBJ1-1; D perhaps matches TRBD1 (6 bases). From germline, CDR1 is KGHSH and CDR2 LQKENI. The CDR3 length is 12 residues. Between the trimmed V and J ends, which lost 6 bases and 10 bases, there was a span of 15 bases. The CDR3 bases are TGTGCCAGCTCCCCAAGTGTAGGGGGAGCTTTCTTT. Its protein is CASSPSVGGAFF.

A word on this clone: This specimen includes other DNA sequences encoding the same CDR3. The CDR3, as DNA: TGTGCCAGCAGTGGTGGACTACAAGAGACCCAGTACTTC. Translation gives CASSGGLQETQYF. The gene calls are TRBV2 and TRBJ2-5; a possible D gene is TRBD2 (6 bases). V was pared by 4 bases and J by 2 bases, with 8 bases between. From germline, CDR1 is SNHLY and CDR2 FYNNEI. The CDR3 length is 13 residues.

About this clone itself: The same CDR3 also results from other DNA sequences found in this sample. The CDR3 sequence is CASSLGGPTTYNEQFF. The CDR3 nucleotides are TGTGCCAGCAGCTTGGGTGGCCCCACTACTTACAATGAGCAGTTCTTC. The chain joins TRBV5-6 to TRBJ2-1; D is unresolved. V was clipped by 0 bases and J by 4 bases, with 14 bases between them. This CDR3 has 16 residues. The germline V gene encodes CDR1 SGHDT and CDR2 YYEEEE.

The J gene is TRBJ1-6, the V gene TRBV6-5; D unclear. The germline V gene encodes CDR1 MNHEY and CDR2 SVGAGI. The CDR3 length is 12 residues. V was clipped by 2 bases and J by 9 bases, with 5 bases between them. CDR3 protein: CASSYALSPLHF. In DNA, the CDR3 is TGTGCCAGCAGTTACGCCCTTTCACCCCTCCACTTT.

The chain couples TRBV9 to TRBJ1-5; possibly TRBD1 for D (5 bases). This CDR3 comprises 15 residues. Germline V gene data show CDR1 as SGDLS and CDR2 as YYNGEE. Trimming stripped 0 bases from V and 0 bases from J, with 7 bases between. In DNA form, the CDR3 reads TGTGCCAGCAGCGTAGGACAGAATAGCAATCAGCCCCAGCATTTT. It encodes CASSVGQNSNQPQHF. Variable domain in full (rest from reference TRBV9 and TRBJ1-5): DSGVTQTPKHLITATGQRVTLRCSPRSGDLSVYWYQQSLDQGLQFLIQYYNGEERAKGNILERFSAQQFPDLHSELNLSSLELGDSALYFCASSVGQNSNQPQHFGDGTRLSIL.

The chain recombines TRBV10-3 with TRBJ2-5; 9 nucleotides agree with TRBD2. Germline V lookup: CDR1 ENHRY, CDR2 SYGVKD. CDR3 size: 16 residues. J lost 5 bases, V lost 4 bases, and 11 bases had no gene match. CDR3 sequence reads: CAISGGWSGGRETQYF. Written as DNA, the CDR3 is TGTGCCATCAGTGGCGGGTGGAGCGGGGGGCGGGAGACCCAGTACTTC.

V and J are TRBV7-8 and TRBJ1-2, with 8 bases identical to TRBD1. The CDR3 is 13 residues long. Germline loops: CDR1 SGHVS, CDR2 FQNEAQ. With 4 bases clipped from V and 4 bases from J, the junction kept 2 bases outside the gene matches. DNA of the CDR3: TGTGCCAGCAGCTCCGACAGGGGCTATGGCTACACCTTC. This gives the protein CASSSDRGYGYTF. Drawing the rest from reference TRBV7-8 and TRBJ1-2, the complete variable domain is GAGVSQSPRYKVAKRGQDVALRCDPISGHVSLFWYQQALGQGPEFLTYFQNEAQLDKSGLPSDRFFAERPEGSVSTLKIQRTQQEDSAVYLCASSSDRGYGYTFGSGTRLTVV.

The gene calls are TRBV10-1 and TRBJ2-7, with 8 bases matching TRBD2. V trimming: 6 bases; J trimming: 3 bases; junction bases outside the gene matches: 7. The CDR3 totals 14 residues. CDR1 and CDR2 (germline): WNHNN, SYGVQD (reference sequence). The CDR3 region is CASSDGTRDYEQYF. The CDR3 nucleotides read TGCGCCAGCAGCGACGGGACTAGAGACTACGAGCAGTACTTC.

Written as DNA, the CDR3 is TGTGCCAGCAGCGCCGCTCTAGCGGGGGCTCAAGAGACCCAGTACTTC. Its translation is CASSAALAGAQETQYF. V and J are TRBV9 and TRBJ2-5; TRBD2 matches 10 bases. CDR1 and CDR2 from the germline V gene are SGDLS and YYNGEE. The CDR3 contains 16 residues. Trimming cost V 3 bases and J 2 bases; bases outside gene matches: 7.

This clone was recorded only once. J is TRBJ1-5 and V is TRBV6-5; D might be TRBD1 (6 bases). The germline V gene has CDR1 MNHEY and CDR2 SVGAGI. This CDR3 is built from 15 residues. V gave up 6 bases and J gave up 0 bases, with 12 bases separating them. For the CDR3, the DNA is TGTGCCAGCAGGGACACGGGGGCTAGCAATCAGCCCCAGCATTTT. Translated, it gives CASRDTGASNQPQHF.

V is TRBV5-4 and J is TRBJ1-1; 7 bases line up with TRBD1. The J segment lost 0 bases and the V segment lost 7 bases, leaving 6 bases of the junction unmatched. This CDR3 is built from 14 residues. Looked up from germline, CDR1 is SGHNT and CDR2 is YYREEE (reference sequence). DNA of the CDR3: TGTGCCAGCGGGAGACAGGGAATGAACACTGAAGCTTTCTTT. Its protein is CASGRQGMNTEAFF.

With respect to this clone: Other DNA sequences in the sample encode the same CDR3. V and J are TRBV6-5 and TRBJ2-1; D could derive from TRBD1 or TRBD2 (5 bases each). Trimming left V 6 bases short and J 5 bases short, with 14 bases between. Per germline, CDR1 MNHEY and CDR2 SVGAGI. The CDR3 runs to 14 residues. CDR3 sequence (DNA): TGTGCCAGCAGCCCGGGGCTGGCCAACAATGAGCAGTTCTTC. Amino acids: CASSPGLANNEQFF.

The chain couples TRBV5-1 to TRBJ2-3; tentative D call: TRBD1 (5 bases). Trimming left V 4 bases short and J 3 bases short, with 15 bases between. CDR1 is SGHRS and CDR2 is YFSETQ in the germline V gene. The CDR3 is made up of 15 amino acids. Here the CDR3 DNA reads TGCGCCAGCAGCCCGCAGGGTGATCGTACAGATACGCAGTATTTT. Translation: CASSPQGDRTDTQYF.

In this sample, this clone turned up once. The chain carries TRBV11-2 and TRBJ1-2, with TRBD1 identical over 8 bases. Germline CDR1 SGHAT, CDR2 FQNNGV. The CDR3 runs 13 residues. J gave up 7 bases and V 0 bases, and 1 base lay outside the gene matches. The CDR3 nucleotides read TGTGCCAGCAGCTTAGAACAGGGGGGTGGCTACACCTTC. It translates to CASSLEQGGGYTF. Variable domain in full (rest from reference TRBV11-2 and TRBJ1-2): EAGVAQSPRYKIIEKRQSVAFWCNPISGHATLYWYQQILGQGPKLLIQFQNNGVVDDSQLPKDRFSAERLKGVDSTLKIQPAKLEDSAVYLCASSLEQGGGYTFGSGTRLTVV.